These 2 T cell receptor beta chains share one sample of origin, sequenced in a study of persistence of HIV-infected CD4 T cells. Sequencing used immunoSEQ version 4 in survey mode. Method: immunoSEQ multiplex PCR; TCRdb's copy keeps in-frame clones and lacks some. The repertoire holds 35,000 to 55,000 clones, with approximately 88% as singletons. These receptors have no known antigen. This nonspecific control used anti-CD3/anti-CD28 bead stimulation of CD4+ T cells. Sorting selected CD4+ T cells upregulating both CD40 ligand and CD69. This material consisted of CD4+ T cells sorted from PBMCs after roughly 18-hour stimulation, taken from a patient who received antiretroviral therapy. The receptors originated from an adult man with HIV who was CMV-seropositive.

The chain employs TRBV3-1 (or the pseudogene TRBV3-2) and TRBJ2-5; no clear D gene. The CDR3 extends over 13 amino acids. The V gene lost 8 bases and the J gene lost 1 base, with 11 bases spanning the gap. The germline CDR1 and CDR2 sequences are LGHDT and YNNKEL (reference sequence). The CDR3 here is CASQKDVQETQYF. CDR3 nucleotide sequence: TGTGCCAGCCAGAAGGATGTCCAAGAGACCCAGTACTTC.

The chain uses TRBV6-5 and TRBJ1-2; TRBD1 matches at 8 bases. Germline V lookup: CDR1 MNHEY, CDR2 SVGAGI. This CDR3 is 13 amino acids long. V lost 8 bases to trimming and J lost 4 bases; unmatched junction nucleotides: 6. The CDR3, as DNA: TGTGCCAGCGGGGGGGACAGGCCCTATGGCTACACCTTC. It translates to CASGGDRPYGYTF.